The present entry profiles one T cell receptor beta chain with its context. What it binds is not known. 13 Jbeta primers and 60 Vbeta primers were used for the PCR. Clones were sequenced by immunoSEQ multiplex PCR, and TCRdb holds only the in-frame ones, with some missing. The sample lists approximately 190,000 clones; 78% were seen once. CDR3 length equals 13 residues. The V gene lost 2 bases and the J gene lost 3 bases, with 5 bases spanning the gap. Germline values: CDR1 MNHNY, CDR2 SVGAGI (reference sequence). The sample is drawn from a study of cytomegalovirus exposure and HLA in healthy donors. General study findings and limits: Specificity of a few CMV-associated chains for CMV antigens was verified in vitro. In the analysis, some V segments, TRBV6-2 and TRBV6-3 included, were excluded as indistinguishable. Sequencing likely produced, as an artifact, a cluster of highly shared sequence variants. An assumption of roughly uniform sequencing depth across donors underlay the presence/absence analyses.

What was sequenced was PBMCs. V and J are TRBV6-6 and TRBJ1-3; D is undetermined. The sequence was collected from a woman aged 25-40 years in good health and CMV-seropositive. The CDR3 spells CASSYVNGNTIYF. For the CDR3, the DNA is TGTGCCAGCAGTTACGTAAATGGAAACACCATATATTTT.